Given below is one T cell receptor (beta chain) in context. Its antigen is unknown. V dropped 3 bases and J dropped 4 bases, with 15 bases sitting between them. Germline V CDR1 and CDR2: KGHSH, LQKENI. The CDR3 contains 15 residues. A J-beta primer mix and a sample-barcoded 5' primer were used in a second PCR of roughly 7 to 12 cycles. TCRdb re-analysed the 5' RACE reads in MiXCR, keeping a single row per CDR3 protein. The profile shows about 1.8 million distinct CDR3 sequences, around half of them singletons. The data derive from a study of blood T cells in healthy people across ages. Findings of the study overall: Investigators viewed diversity estimates from one million T cells as underestimates, the study reported.

The chain has TRBV18 and TRBJ1-2; possible D gene TRBD1, 5 bases. The specimen sequenced was blood. The receptor was isolated from a woman between 40 and 50 years old in good health. CDR3 coding DNA: TGTGCCAGCTCACCGACGGGGGGGATCGGCTATGGCTACACCTTC. Amino acid sequence: CASSPTGGIGYGYTF.